The 7 T cell receptor beta chains below all came from one sample that was sequenced in a study of cytomegalovirus exposure and HLA in healthy donors (dated by TCRdb to about 2017). Receptor amplification or capture employed the immunoSEQ multiplex PCR assay. For the multiplex PCR, a mixture combining 60 forward primers for TCR Vbeta segments and 13 reverse primers for TCR Jbeta segments was used. As stored in TCRdb, this immuneACCESS dataset retains in-frame rearrangements with V and J assigned. A fraction of the clones does not appear; measured against another copy, unresolved V genes explain less than half of the discrepancy, and the remainder lacks a known reason. Across this sample there are approximately 200,000 clones, with 65% to 90% seen only once. The top ten hold 1.2% to 1.5% of the sample. The specimen sequenced was PBMCs. Source of these receptors: a girl between 10 and 17 years old in good health and CMV-seronegative.

The chain employs TRBV7-2 and TRBJ1-2; D is unclear. The germline V gene has CDR1 SGHTA and CDR2 FQGNSA. The CDR3 loop spans 14 amino acids. Trimming pared 3 bases from V and 7 bases from J, leaving 15 bases between. The chain's CDR3 is CASSFLVEAGGYTF. Here the CDR3 DNA reads TGTGCCAGCAGCTTTCTTGTTGAGGCGGGTGGCTACACCTTC.

This clone was seen just once. The J gene is TRBJ1-5, the V gene TRBV29-1, with D maybe TRBD1 (5 bases). Germline V gene lookup returns CDR1 SQVTM and CDR2 ANQGSEA. The CDR3 is 14 residues long. DNA for the CDR3: TGCTCCCGGGGGAGGTGGCAGGCTTCGGGGCCCCAGCATTTT. It yields the protein CSRGRWQASGPQHF. Combining the CDR3 with reference TRBV29-1 and TRBJ1-5 gives the whole variable domain SAVISQKPSRDICQRGTSLTIQCQVDSQVTMMFWYRQQPGQSLTLIATANQGSEATYESGFVIDKFPISRPNLTFSTLTVSNMSPEDSSIYLCSRGRWQASGPQHFGDGTRLSIL.

The rearrangement uses TRBV5-5 and TRBJ1-5; 7 positions match TRBD1. CDR1 is SGHKS, CDR2 YYEKEE, per germline (reference sequence). The CDR3 is made up of 14 amino acids. Trimming at V came to 3 bases and at J to 7 bases, leaving 7 bases not matched to a gene. The CDR3, as DNA: TGTGCCAGCAGCTCGACAACAGGGGTCCAGCCCCAGCATTTT. Amino acids: CASSSTTGVQPQHF. Combining the CDR3 with reference TRBV5-5 and TRBJ1-5 gives the whole variable domain DAGVTQSPTHLIKTRGQQVTLRCSPISGHKSVSWYQQVLGQGPQFIFQYYEKEERGRGNFPDRFSARQFPNYSSELNVNALLLGDSALYLCASSSTTGVQPQHFGDGTRLSIL.

This clone was found once. V usage is TRBV19 and J usage is TRBJ2-1; no clear D. This CDR3 comprises 15 residues. Germline CDR1 reads LNHDA; CDR2 reads SQIVND (reference sequence). The germline V and J ends were trimmed by 3 bases and 1 base, with 10 bases remaining between them. In DNA form, the CDR3 reads TGTGCCAGTAGTATTCAGGAAATTTCCTACAATGAGCAGTTCTTC. This encodes CASSIQEISYNEQFF.

In this sample, this clone turned up once. The chain carries TRBV6-6 and TRBJ2-1, with D maybe TRBD2 (5 bases). The CDR3 is 14 amino acids. The V gene's germline CDR1 is MNHNY and CDR2 SVGAGI (reference sequence). With 6 bases removed from V and 2 bases from J, the gap between germline ends came to 11 bases. CDR3 nucleotide sequence: TGTGCCAGCAGGTCCCCGGGGACCTACAATGAGCAGTTCTTC. The encoded protein is CASRSPGTYNEQFF.

The chain uses TRBV6-1 and TRBJ1-1; no firm D call. Trimming took 0 bases from V and 4 from J, leaving 6 bases between them. Germline values: CDR1 MNHNS, CDR2 SASEGT. The CDR3 consists of 13 residues. CDR3 in amino acids: CASSEAAATEAFF. CDR3 sequence (DNA): TGTGCCAGCAGTGAAGCGGCGGCCACTGAAGCTTTCTTT.

The chain has TRBV5-1 and TRBJ2-5; D might be TRBD2 (6 bases). The CDR3 runs to 15 residues. Trimming cost V 2 bases and J 5 bases, with 16 bases left between them. Germline V gene lookup returns CDR1 SGHRS and CDR2 YFSETQ. The CDR3 coding sequence is TGCGCCAGCAGCTTTTCGGGGGACCGGACCGAGACCCAGTACTTC. Protein product: CASSFSGDRTETQYF.